Listed below are T cell receptor beta chains from one sample, sequenced in a study of cytomegalovirus exposure and HLA in healthy donors. Measured with immunoSEQ multiplex PCR; TCRdb has only the in-frame clones, and not every one. The repertoire holds 100,000 to 150,000 clones, with roughly three quarters as singletons. The specimen was PBMCs. Receptors were obtained from a man aged 30 to 45 in good health and CMV-seropositive. Each CDR3 is given with its conserved first and last residue. D genes are given only for firm matches. The listing skips clone size in some rows; elsewhere it reads once, few, many or a size class.

j_gene	v_gene	abundance	d_gene	CDR3aa	CDR3nt
TRBJ2-5	TRBV27	-	-	CASSFAGQETQYF	TGTGCCAGCAGTTTTGCGGGCCAAGAGACCCAGTACTTC
TRBJ2-5	TRBV18	-	-	CASSPGLKETQYF	TGTGCCAGCTCACCAGGACTGAAAGAGACCCAGTACTTC
TRBJ1-4	TRBV18	-	-	CASSLNRVATNEKLFF	TGTGCCAGCTCACTCAACAGGGTTGCAACTAATGAAAAACTGTTTTTT
TRBJ1-4	TRBV5-1	-	TRBD1	CASSPRGAGEKLFF	TGCGCCAGCAGCCCCAGGGGGGCAGGGGAAAAACTGTTTTTT
TRBJ2-1	TRBV2	-	TRBD2	CASSEGSSGRPLSFF	TGTGCCAGCAGTGAAGGGTCTAGCGGGAGGCCCCTTTCGTTCTTC
TRBJ2-7	TRBV7-9	-	TRBD1	CASSSAGTGHYEQYF	TGTGCCAGCAGCTCAGCCGGGACAGGACACTACGAGCAGTACTTC
TRBJ2-7	TRBV6-5	-	TRBD2	CASSYSPASGGYEQYF	TGTGCCAGCAGTTACTCGCCCGCTAGCGGGGGATACGAGCAGTACTTC
TRBJ1-2	TRBV28	-	TRBD1	CASRRTGTVGGYTF	TGTGCCAGCAGACGGACAGGGACCGTCGGGGGCTACACCTTC
TRBJ2-1	TRBV4-3	-	TRBD2	CASSQSLAGDYNEQFF	TGCGCCAGCAGCCAGTCACTAGCGGGGGACTACAATGAGCAGTTCTTC
TRBJ2-1	TRBV10-1	-	TRBD2	CASSEGGKQFF	TGCGCCAGCAGCGAGGGAGGGAAGCAGTTCTTC
TRBJ2-7	TRBV5-1	-	-	CASSLTGNEQYF	TGCGCCAGCAGCTTAACAGGGAACGAGCAGTACTTC
TRBJ2-7	TRBV2	-	TRBD2	CASRGGLAAYEQYF	TGTGCCAGCAGGGGGGGACTAGCAGCCTACGAGCAGTACTTC
TRBJ2-2	TRBV4-3	-	-	CASSPQGNTGELFF	TGCGCCAGCAGCCCGCAGGGCAACACCGGGGAGCTGTTTTTT
TRBJ2-7	TRBV7-2	-	-	CASSWDGGTLPTDEQYF	TGTGCCAGCAGCTGGGACGGCGGGACCCTCCCAACCGACGAGCAGTACTTC
TRBJ2-7	TRBV4-1	-	TRBD2	CASSQSGLAGGGEQYF	TGCGCCAGCAGCCAGAGTGGACTAGCGGGAGGGGGCGAGCAGTACTTC
TRBJ2-7	TRBV5-1	-	TRBD1	CASSEGQGIYEQYF	TGCGCCAGCAGCGAGGGACAGGGGATATACGAGCAGTACTTC
TRBJ1-5	TRBV7-2	-	-	CASSSPGGGNQPQHF	TGTGCCAGCAGTTCCCCCGGGGGAGGCAATCAGCCCCAGCATTTT
TRBJ1-4	TRBV19	-	-	CASSIDRTPTDEKLFF	TGTGCCAGTAGTATAGACCGGACACCCACGGACGAAAAACTGTTTTTT
TRBJ2-7	TRBV4-1	-	-	CASSLTGQSYEQYF	TGCGCCAGCAGCCTGACCGGACAGTCCTACGAGCAGTACTTC
TRBJ2-2	TRBV19	once	-	CASSPSYPGELFF	TGTGCCAGTAGCCCCTCGTATCCCGGGGAGCTGTTTTTT
TRBJ2-1	TRBV10-2	-	-	CASSEGRDEQFF	TGCGCCAGCAGTGAGGGGCGGGATGAGCAGTTCTTC
TRBJ2-5	TRBV14	-	TRBD2	CASSRVRSGRTSQETQYF	TGTGCCAGCAGCCGAGTGAGGAGCGGGAGGACTAGTCAAGAGACCCAGTACTTC
TRBJ2-5	TRBV5-4	-	TRBD2	CASSSVTSVAETQYF	TGTGCCAGCAGCTCCGTGACTAGCGTGGCGGAGACCCAGTACTTC